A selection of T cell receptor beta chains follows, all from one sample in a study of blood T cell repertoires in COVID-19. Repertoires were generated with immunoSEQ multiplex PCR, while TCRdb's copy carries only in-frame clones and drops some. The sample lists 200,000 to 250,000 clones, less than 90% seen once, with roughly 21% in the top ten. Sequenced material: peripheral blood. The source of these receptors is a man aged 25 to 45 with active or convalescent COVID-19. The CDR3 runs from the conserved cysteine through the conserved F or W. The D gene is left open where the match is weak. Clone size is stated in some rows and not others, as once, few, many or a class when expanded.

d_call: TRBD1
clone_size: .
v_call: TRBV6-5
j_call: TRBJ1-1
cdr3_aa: CASSYGQAYWDTEAFF

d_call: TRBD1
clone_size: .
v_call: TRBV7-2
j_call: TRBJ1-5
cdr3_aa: CASSLTGTNQPQHF

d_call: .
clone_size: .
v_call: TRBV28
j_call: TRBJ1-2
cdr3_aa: CARKLAYGYTF

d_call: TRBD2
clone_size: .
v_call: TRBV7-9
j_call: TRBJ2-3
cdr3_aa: CASSSRDYSDTQYF

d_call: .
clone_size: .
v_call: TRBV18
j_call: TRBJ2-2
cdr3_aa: CASSPGDWQGGLRGELFF

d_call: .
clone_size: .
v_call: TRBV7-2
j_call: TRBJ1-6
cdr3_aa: CASRGGLSYNSPLHF

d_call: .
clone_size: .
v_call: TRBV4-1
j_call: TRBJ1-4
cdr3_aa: CASSQSDRRNEKLFF

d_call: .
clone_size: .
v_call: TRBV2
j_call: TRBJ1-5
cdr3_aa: CASSEDGRAEQPQHF

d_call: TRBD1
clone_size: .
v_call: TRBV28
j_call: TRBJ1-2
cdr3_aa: CASSLRTGLGYTF

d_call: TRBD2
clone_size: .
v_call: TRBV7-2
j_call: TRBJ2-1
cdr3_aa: CASSLAGRRSYNEQFF

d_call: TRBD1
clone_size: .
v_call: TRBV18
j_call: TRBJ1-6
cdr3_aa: CASSRGTDNSPLHF

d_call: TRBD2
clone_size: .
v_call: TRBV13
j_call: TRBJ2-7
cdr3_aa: CASSIGLAEYEQYF

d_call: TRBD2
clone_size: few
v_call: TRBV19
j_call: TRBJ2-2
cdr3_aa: CASSAAGATGELFF

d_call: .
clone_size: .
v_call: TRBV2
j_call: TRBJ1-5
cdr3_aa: CASREGEDQPQHF

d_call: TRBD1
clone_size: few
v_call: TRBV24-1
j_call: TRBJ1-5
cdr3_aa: CATSGGSQPQHF

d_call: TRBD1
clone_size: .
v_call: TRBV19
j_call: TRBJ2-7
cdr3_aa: CASSPIPPTGVVYEQYF

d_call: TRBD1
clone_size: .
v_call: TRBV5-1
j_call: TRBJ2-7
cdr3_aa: CASSFDRVSYEQYF

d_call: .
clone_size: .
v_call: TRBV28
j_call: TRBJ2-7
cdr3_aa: CASSSDRSLSEQYF

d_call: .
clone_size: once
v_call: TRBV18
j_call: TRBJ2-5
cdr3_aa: CASSPWRASQETQYF

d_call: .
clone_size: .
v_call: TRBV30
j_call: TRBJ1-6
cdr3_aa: CAWSGGAANNSPLHF

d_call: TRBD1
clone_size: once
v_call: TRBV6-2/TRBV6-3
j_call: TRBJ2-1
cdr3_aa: CASSPNRGLGFNEQFF

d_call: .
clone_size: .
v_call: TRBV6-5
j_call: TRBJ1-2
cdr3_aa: CASRPGGSNMAGYTF

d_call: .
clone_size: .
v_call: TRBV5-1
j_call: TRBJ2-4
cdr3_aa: CASSLPLGIDKNIQYF

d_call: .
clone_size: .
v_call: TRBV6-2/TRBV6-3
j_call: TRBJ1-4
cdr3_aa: CASSYLPMEKLFF

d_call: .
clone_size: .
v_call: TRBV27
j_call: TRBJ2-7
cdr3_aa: CASSPTDHRVEQYF

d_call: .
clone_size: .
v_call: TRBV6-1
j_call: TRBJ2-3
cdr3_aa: CASSEAYRDLGPDTQYF

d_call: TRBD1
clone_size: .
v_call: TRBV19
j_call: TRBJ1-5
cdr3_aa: CATNTGTENQPQHF

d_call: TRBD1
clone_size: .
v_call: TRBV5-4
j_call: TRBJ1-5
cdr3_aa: CASSLDGTGRQPQHF

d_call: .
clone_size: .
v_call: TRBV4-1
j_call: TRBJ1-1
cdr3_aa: CASSQGSQMDTEAFF

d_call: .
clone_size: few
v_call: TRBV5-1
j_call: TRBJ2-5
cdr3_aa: CASRRSISQETQYF

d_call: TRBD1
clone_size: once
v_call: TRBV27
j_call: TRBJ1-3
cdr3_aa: CASSLRGPGNTIYF

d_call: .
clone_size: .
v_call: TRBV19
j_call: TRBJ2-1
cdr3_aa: CASSPSGASSYNEQFF

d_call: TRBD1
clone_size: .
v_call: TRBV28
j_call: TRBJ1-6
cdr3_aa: CASSGDRGVGGSSPLHF

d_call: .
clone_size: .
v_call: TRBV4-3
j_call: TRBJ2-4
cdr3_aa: CASSQDLAKNIQYF

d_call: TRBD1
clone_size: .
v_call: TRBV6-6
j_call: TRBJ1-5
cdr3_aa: CASTLGTGANQPQHF

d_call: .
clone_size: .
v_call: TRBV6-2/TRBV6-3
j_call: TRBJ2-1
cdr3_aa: CASSYEGLGGNEQFF

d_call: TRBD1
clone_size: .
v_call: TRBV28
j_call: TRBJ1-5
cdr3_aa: CASSPPRRQGDQPQHF

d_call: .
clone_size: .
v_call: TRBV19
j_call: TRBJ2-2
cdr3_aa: CASSILNTGELFF

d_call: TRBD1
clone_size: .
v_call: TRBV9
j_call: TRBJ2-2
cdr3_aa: CASSASTGVNTGELFF

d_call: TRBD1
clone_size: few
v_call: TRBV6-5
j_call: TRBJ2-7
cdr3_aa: CASRPNRGASYEQYF

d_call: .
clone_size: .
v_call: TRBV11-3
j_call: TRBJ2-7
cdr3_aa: CASSFSGTGEQYF

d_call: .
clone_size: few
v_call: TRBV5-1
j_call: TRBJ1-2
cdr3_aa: CASSGGATGANYGYTF